This entry concerns a single T cell receptor beta chain. Its antigen is not known. The stimulus was lysate of CMV-infected fibroblasts, approximately 9.6 ug/mL. Sorting of responding CD4+ T cells relied on upregulated CD40 ligand together with CD69. The libraries were made with immunoSEQ version 4 in survey mode. The table came from immunoSEQ multiplex PCR; TCRdb's copy has only in-frame clones and leaves some out. The sample yields just under 20,000 clones, more than 75% seen once. The CDR3 consists of 17 residues. The germline gives CDR1 SGHRS, CDR2 YFSETQ. V was trimmed by 4 bases and J by 2 bases, leaving 21 bases between them. The entry originates in a study of persistence of HIV-infected CD4 T cells.

The specimen was CD4+ T cells sorted from PBMCs after roughly 18-hour stimulation, collected from a patient who received antiretroviral therapy. The genes are TRBV5-1 and TRBJ1-1; D may be TRBD1 (5 bases). The TCR was taken from an adult man with HIV who was CMV-seropositive. For the CDR3, the DNA is TGCGCCAGCAGCCATGTCGCGGGGCGGTTGAGCAACACTGAAGCTTTCTTT. Protein product: CASSHVAGRLSNTEAFF.